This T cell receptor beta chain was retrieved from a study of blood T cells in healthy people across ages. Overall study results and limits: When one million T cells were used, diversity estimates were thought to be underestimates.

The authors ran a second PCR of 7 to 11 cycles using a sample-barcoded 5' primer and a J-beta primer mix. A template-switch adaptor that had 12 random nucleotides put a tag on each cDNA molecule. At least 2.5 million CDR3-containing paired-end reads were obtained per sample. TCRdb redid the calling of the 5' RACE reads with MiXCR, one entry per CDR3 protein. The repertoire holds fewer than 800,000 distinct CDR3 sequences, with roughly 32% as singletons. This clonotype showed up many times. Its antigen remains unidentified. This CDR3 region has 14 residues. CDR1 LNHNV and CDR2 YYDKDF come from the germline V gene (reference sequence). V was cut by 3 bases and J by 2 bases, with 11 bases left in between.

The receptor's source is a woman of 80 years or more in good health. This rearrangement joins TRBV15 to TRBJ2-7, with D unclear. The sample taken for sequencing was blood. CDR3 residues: CATSRTQIPYEQYF. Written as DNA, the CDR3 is TGTGCCACCAGCAGGACCCAGATCCCCTACGAGCAGTACTTC.